This entry is about one T cell receptor (beta chain). Its antigen is unknown. This sample was taken from a study of Graves' ophthalmopathy and Graves' hyperthyroidism. Study results and limitations: Blood repertoires reportedly contained most expanded thyroid clonotypes above 0.001 frequency. A 13-signature model separated ophthalmopathy from stable hyperthyroidism, just over 85% sensitivity, 65% to 82% specificity.

Trimming removed 2 bases from V and 6 bases from J, with 19 bases in between. Germline CDR1 reads SGHTA; CDR2 reads FQGNSA. The CDR3 contains 16 residues. Amplification from RNA transcripts yielded the TCR beta CDR3 regions. Investigators did first-round RT-PCR with HTBI primers, then second-round multiplex PCR. TCRdb reanalysed the multiplex PCR reads using MiXCR and keeps one entry per CDR3 protein. The data show more than 1,000,000 distinct CDR3 sequences, about 38% seen once. Other autoimmune disease, uncontrolled infection, pregnancy and lactation led to exclusion. Sequenced material: peripheral blood or thyroid tissue (not recorded which). This rearrangement joins TRBV7-2 to TRBJ2-5; D possibly corresponds to TRBD2 (6 bases). The clonotype originates from an adult man with Graves' hyperthyroidism. The CDR3 region has the DNA TGTGCCAGCAGCTTATTCTGGGCTTCGGGGGAAAAGACCCAGTACTTC. It translates to CASSLFWASGEKTQYF.